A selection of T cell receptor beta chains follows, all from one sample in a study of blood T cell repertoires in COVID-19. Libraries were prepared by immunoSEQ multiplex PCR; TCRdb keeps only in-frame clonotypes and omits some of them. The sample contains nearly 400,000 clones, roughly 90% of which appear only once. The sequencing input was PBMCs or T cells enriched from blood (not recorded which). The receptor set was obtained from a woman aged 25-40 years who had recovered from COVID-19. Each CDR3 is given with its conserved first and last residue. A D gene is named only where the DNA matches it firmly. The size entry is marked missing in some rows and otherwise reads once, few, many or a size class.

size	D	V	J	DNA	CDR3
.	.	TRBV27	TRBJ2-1	TGTGCCAGCAGTCCCCTGACTAGTATAGTAGTGGGTGAGCAGTTCTTC	CASSPLTSIVVGEQFF
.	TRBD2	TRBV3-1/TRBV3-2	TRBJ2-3	TGTGCCAGCAGCCAATATCTAGCGGGAGCCGCAGATACGCAGTATTTT	CASSQYLAGAADTQYF
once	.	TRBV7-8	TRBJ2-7	TGTGCCAGCAGCCCTGAGGACCGCTACAGGGTCTTTCTATACGAGCAGTACTTC	CASSPEDRYRVFLYEQYF
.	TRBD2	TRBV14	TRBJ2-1	TGTGCCAGCAGCCAACTTCCCGGGACTAGCGGGAGAAATGAGCAGTTCTTC	CASSQLPGTSGRNEQFF
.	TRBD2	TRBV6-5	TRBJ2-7	TGTGCCAGCAGTCGACTTCTAGCGGGGGAATACGAGCAGTACTTC	CASSRLLAGEYEQYF
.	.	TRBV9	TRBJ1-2	TGTGCCAGCAGCGTAGGCGGGGTTCGGTATGGCTACACCTTC	CASSVGGVRYGYTF
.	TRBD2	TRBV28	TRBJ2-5	TGTGCCAGCAGTTCGACTAGCGCGCAACTGATCCAGTACTTC	CASSSTSAQLIQYF
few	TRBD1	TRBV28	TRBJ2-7	TGTGCCAGCAAAACAGGGGCCCCAAACTCCTACGAGCAGTACTTC	CASKTGAPNSYEQYF
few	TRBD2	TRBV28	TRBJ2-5	TGTGCCAGCAGTTTACGAGCGGGAGGGATGGAGACCCAGTACTTC	CASSLRAGGMETQYF
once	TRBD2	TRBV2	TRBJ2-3	TGTGCCAGCAGTGTTTTGAGCGGGGGCACAGATACGCAGTATTTT	CASSVLSGGTDTQYF
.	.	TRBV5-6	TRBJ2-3	TGTGCCAGCAGCTTGGGGGGTGGGAGTACCGATACGCAGTATTTT	CASSLGGGSTDTQYF
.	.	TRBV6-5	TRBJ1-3	TGTGCCAGCAGGCCGGGCGACAGCTCTGGAAACACCATATATTTT	CASRPGDSSGNTIYF
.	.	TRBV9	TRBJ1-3	TGTGCCAGCAGCCTCCGGAGCTCTGGAAACACCATATATTTT	CASSLRSSGNTIYF
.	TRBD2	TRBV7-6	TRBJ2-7	TGTGCCAGCACCCCAGAGGCGGGAGGACGCGAGCAGTACTTC	CASTPEAGGREQYF
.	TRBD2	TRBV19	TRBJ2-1	TGTGCCAGCAGTGGGGGCGGGAGGCGCAGTGAGCAGTTCTTC	CASSGGGRRSEQFF
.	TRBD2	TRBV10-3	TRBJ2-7	TGTGCCATCAGTGATGGACTAGCGGATGGCTACGAGCAGTACTTC	CAISDGLADGYEQYF
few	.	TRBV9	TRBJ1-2	TGTGCCAGCAGCGTAGAGGCGGGGCGGGATCCCAACTATGGCTACACCTTC	CASSVEAGRDPNYGYTF
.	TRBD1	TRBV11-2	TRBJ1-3	TGTGCCAGCAGCTCCTGGGACAGTAGATCTGGAAACACCATATATTTT	CASSSWDSRSGNTIYF
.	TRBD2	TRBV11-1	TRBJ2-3	TGTGCCAGCAGCTCGGGACTAGCGATCGGTCAGTATTTT	CASSSGLAIGQYF
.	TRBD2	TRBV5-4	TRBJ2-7	TGTGCCAGCAGCTTGGGGGGGTCGGGACTAGCCTACGAGCAGTACTTC	CASSLGGSGLAYEQYF
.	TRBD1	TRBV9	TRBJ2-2	TGTGCCAGCAGCCCCGGACAGGGAACGAACACCGGGGAGCTGTTTTTT	CASSPGQGTNTGELFF
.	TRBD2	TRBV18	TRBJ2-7	TGTGCCAGCTCACTAGCGGGATCCGAGCAGTACTTC	CASSLAGSEQYF